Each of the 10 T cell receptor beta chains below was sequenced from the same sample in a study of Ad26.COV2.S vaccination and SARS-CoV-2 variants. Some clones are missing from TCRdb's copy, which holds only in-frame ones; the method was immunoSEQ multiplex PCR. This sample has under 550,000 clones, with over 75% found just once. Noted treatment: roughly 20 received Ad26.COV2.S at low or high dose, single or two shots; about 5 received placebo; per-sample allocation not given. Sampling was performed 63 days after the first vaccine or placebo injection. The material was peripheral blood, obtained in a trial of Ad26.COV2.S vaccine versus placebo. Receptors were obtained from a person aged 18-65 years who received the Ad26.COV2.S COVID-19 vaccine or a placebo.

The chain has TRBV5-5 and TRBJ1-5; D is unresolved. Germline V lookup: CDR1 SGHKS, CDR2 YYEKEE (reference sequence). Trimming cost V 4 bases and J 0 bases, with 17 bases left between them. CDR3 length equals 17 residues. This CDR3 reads CASSNLGGDYSNQPQHF. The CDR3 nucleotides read TGTGCCAGCAGCAACTTGGGCGGAGATTATAGCAATCAGCCCCAGCATTTT. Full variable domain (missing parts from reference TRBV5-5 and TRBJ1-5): DAGVTQSPTHLIKTRGQQVTLRCSPISGHKSVSWYQQVLGQGPQFIFQYYEKEERGRGNFPDRFSARQFPNYSSELNVNALLLGDSALYLCASSNLGGDYSNQPQHFGDGTRLSIL.

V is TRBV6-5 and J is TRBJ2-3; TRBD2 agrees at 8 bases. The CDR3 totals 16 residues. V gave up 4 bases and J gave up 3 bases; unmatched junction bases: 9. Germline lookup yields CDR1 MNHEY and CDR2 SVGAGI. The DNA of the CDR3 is TGTGCCAGCAGTTCCCGACCGGGACTAGGGACAGATACGCAGTATTTT. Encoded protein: CASSSRPGLGTDTQYF.

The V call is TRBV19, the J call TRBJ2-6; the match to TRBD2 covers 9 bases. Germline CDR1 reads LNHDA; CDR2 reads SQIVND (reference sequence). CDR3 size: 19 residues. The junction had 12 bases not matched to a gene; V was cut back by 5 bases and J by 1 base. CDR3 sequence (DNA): TGTGCCAGTAGTGGATATAGCGGGAGCGGTGTATCTGGGGCCAACGTCCTGACTTTC. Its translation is CASSGYSGSGVSGANVLTF.

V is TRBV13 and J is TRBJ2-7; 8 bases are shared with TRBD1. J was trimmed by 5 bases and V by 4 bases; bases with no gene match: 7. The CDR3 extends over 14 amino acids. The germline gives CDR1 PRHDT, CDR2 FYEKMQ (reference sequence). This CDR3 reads CASSSRTGINEQYF. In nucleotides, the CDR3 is TGTGCCAGCAGCTCTCGGACAGGGATTAACGAGCAGTACTTC.

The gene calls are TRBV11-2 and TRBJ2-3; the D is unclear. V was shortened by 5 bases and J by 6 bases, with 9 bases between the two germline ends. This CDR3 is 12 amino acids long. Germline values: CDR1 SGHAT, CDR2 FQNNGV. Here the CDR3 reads CASSAHLDTQYF. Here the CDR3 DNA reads TGTGCCAGCAGCGCCCACTTGGATACGCAGTATTTT.

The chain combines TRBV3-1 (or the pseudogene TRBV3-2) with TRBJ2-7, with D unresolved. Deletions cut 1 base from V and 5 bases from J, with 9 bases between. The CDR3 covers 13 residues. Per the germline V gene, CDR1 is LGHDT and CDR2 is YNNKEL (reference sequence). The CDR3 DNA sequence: TGTGCCAGCAGCCAAGGTCTAGTCAACGAGCAGTACTTC. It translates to CASSQGLVNEQYF.

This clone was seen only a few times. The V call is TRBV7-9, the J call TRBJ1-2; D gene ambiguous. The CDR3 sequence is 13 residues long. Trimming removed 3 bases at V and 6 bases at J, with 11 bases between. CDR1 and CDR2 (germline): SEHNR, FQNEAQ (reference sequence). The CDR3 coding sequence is TGTGCCAGCAGCTTTAACACGGGGAATGGCTACACCTTC. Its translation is CASSFNTGNGYTF.

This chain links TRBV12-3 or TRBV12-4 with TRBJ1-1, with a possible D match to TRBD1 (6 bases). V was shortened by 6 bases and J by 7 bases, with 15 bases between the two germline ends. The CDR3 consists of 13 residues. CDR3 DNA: TGTGCCAGCAGCCTCCTCAGGGGCATTGAAGCTTTCTTT. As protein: CASSLLRGIEAFF.

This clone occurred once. The CDR3 here is CASSLGTANTEAFF. Here the CDR3 DNA reads TGCGCCAGCAGCTTAGGGACGGCGAACACTGAAGCTTTCTTT. V usage is TRBV5-1 and J usage is TRBJ1-1; D is perhaps TRBD1 (5 bases). From germline, CDR1 is SGHRS and CDR2 YFSETQ. V gave up 2 bases and J gave up 1 base, with 9 bases separating them. This CDR3 comprises 14 residues.

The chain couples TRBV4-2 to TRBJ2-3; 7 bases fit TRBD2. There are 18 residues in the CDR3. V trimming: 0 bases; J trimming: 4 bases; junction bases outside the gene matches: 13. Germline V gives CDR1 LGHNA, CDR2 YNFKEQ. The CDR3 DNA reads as TGTGCCAGCAGCCAAGATGCTGGTGGCGGGAGATCGGCAGATACGCAGTATTTT. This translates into CASSQDAGGGRSADTQYF.